This T cell receptor beta chain was identified during a study of blood T cell repertoires in COVID-19. Background on the study: Italy, Spain and the United States were the sources of the convalescent and acute COVID-19 samples.

The CDR3 loop spans 14 amino acids. The V gene's germline CDR1 is MNHNS and CDR2 SASEGT. J was trimmed by 9 bases and V by 2 bases; bases with no gene match: 5. Authors' data handling: Estimated nucleated cell counts came from reference gene primer amplification. Profiled with immunoSEQ multiplex PCR; TCRdb holds only in-frame clones, not every one. V and J calls and clone size come straight from that table; D and trimming were deduced from the DNA. Of about 67,000 clones listed, roughly nine tenths are singletons. The sample consisted of peripheral blood. The sequence was collected from a woman older than 75 with acute or convalescent COVID-19. The genes are TRBV6-1 and TRBJ2-1; 9 positions agree with TRBD2. CDR3 in DNA: TGTGCCAGCAGTGAATTAGCGGGAGCGGGTGAGCAGTTCTTC. This gives the protein CASSELAGAGEQFF.